This T cell receptor (beta chain) was sequenced in a study of blood T cells in healthy people across ages. Sample-barcoded 5' priming and a J-beta primer mix drove a second PCR of 7 to 11 cycles. Each CDR3 protein gets one entry after TCRdb re-called the 5' RACE reads with MiXCR. The sample yields hundreds of thousands of distinct CDR3 sequences, around 28% seen once. This clonotype appeared many times. The V gene lost 5 bases and the J gene lost 4 bases, with 15 bases spanning the gap. CDR1 is SGHRS and CDR2 is YFSETQ in the germline V gene. The CDR3 consists of 14 residues. Collection of roughly 10 milliliters of peripheral blood was performed for each donor.

The chain combines TRBV5-1 with TRBJ1-2; TRBD1 might be the D (6 bases). The source of this sequence is a woman of 80 years or more in good health. Material for sequencing was blood. This CDR3 is CASRRDIVSYGYTF. The CDR3 nucleotides are TGCGCCAGCAGGAGGGACATCGTCTCCTATGGCTACACCTTC.